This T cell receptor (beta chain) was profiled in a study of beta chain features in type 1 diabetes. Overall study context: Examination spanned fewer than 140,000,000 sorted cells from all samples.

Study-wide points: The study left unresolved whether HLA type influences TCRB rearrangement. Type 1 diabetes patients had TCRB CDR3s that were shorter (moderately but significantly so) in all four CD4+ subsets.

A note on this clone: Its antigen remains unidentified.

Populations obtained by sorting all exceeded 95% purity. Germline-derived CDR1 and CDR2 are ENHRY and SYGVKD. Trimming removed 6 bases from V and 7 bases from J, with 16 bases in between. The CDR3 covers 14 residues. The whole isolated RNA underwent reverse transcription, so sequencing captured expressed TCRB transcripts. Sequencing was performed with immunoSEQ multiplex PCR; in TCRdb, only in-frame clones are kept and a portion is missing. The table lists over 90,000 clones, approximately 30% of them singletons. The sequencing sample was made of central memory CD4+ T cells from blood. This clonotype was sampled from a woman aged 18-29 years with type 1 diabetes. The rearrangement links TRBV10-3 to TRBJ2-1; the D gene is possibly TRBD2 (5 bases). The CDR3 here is CAIRTSGDRNEQFF. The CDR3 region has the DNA TGTGCCATCAGAACTAGTGGTGATCGGAATGAGCAGTTCTTC.